Each of the 21 T cell receptor beta chains below was sequenced from the same sample in a study of blood T cell repertoires in COVID-19. Assay used: immunoSEQ multiplex PCR; TCRdb lists only in-frame clones, some missing. The sample shows about 220,000 clones, approximately 92% of them seen only once. The sequencing sample was made of PBMCs or T cells enriched from blood (not recorded which). The source of these receptors is a woman younger than 30 in a cohort exposed to, infected with or recovered from COVID-19 (not recorded which).

This chain links TRBV4-1 with TRBJ1-4, with D perhaps matching TRBD1 (5 bases). This CDR3 comprises 18 residues. Trimming left V 4 bases short and J 8 bases short, with 26 bases between. Germline V gives CDR1 MGHRA, CDR2 YSYEKL. The DNA for the CDR3 is TGCGCCAGCAGCCCGGTGGCGACGGTACAGGCCCTTCGAGAAAAACTGTTTTTT. It is translated as CASSPVATVQALREKLFF.

The CDR3 DNA reads TGTGCCAGCAGCTTAGCCCGGGACATGGGGAGTCAGCCCCAGCATTTT. As protein: CASSLARDMGSQPQHF. The chain carries TRBV7-8 and TRBJ1-5; D is possibly TRBD1 (6 bases). The CDR3 runs to 16 residues. Germline V CDR1 and CDR2: SGHVS, FQNEAQ. Trimming left V 0 bases short and J 6 bases short, with 15 bases between.

The chain couples TRBV7-2 to TRBJ2-4, with D tentatively TRBD2 (6 bases). Per the germline V gene, CDR1 is SGHTA and CDR2 is FQGNSA. The ends were cut back, 0 bases at V and 0 bases at J, with 15 bases in the middle. The CDR3 is 18 residues long. The CDR3 region has the DNA TGTGCCAGCAGCTTAGCGGGAGTGGAGGGCCTAGCCAAAAACATTCAGTACTTC. This translates into CASSLAGVEGLAKNIQYF.

CDR3 coding DNA: TGTGCCAGCAGCTTAGATCGCGGCTACCGATACGAGCAGTACTTC. Translation gives CASSLDRGYRYEQYF. The chain couples TRBV11-2 to TRBJ2-7; D unclear. The germline gives CDR1 SGHAT, CDR2 FQNNGV. The ends were cut back, 0 bases at V and 4 bases at J, with 13 bases in the middle. This CDR3 has 15 amino acids.

The chain couples TRBV5-4 to TRBJ1-1; 9 bases align to TRBD1. This CDR3 is 14 amino acids long. Looked up from germline, CDR1 is SGHNT and CDR2 is YYREEE (reference sequence). V was clipped by 4 bases and J by 5 bases; unmatched bases: 6. This chain's CDR3 is CASSRGQGQTEAFF. CDR3 nucleotides: TGTGCCAGCAGCCGGGGACAGGGACAGACTGAAGCTTTCTTT.

The J gene is TRBJ1-4, the V gene TRBV30; D not resolved. V gave up 5 bases and J gave up 7 bases, with 14 bases separating them. The CDR3 extends over 13 amino acids. Germline CDR1 and CDR2: GTSNPN and SVGIG (reference sequence). The CDR3 nucleotides are TGTGCCTGGTCCAGAATGAGCGGTGAAAAACTGTTTTTT. Amino acids: CAWSRMSGEKLFF.

The gene calls are TRBV19 and TRBJ2-7; TRBD2 aligns across 10 bases. Trimming at V came to 5 bases and at J to 0 bases, leaving 7 bases not matched to a gene. There are 16 residues in the CDR3. Germline V gives CDR1 LNHDA, CDR2 SQIVND (reference sequence). CDR3 nucleotide sequence: TGTGCCAGTAGTTTCCTAGCGGGAGCGGCCTCCTACGAGCAGTACTTC. It is translated as CASSFLAGAASYEQYF.

This clone was detected a few times. The rearrangement links TRBV7-9 to TRBJ1-2; no firm D call. The CDR3 totals 19 residues. The V end lost 1 base, the J end lost 6 bases, and 27 bases lay between the germline ends. The germline V gene encodes CDR1 SEHNR and CDR2 FQNEAQ (reference sequence). CDR3 DNA sequence: TGTGCCAGCAGCTTAGATTTGTCTTGGAGGGCCACTCGTCTCAATGGCTACACCTTC. Amino acid sequence: CASSLDLSWRATRLNGYTF.

The rearrangement links TRBV24-1 to TRBJ1-2; 9 bases map to TRBD1. Germline V lookup: CDR1 KGHDR, CDR2 SFDVKD. V lost 4 bases and J lost 7; bases outside the gene matches: 6. This CDR3 contains 14 residues. DNA for the CDR3: TGTGCCACCAGTGACCACGGACAGGGGTTTGGCTACACCTTC. Amino acid sequence: CATSDHGQGFGYTF.

The V call is TRBV5-1, the J call TRBJ2-3; the match to TRBD1 covers 10 bases. This CDR3 has 16 residues. Trimming removed 4 bases from V and 2 bases from J; junction bases left unmatched: 7. Germline-derived CDR1 and CDR2 are SGHRS and YFSETQ. The CDR3 is CASSRDRGRPTDTQYF. In DNA, the CDR3 is TGCGCCAGCAGCCGAGACAGGGGGCGCCCCACAGATACGCAGTATTTT.

The CDR3 protein is CAISRQGSNEKLFF. As DNA, the CDR3 is TGTGCCATCAGTCGCCAGGGTTCTAATGAAAAACTGTTTTTT. The V gene is TRBV10-3, the J gene TRBJ1-4, with D tentatively TRBD1 (5 bases). Germline V gives CDR1 ENHRY, CDR2 SYGVKD. V shed 5 bases and J shed 3 bases, with 10 bases lying between them. CDR3 length equals 14 residues.

The gene calls are TRBV6-5 and TRBJ1-1; D gene uncertain. Germline lookup yields CDR1 MNHEY and CDR2 SVGAGI. V dropped 2 bases and J dropped 8 bases, with 6 bases sitting between them. CDR3 length: 11 amino acids. Written as DNA, the CDR3 is TGTGCCAGCAGTTACAAGACAGAAGCTTTCTTT. Protein: CASSYKTEAFF.

The rearrangement uses TRBV19 and TRBJ1-2; 8 bases align to TRBD1. Germline V CDR1 and CDR2: LNHDA, SQIVND (reference sequence). J gave up 7 bases and V 4 bases, and 8 bases lay outside the gene matches. CDR3 length equals 14 residues. The chain's CDR3 is CASSNPGGARGYTF. As DNA, the CDR3 is TGTGCCAGTAGTAATCCAGGGGGCGCTCGTGGCTACACCTTC.

The V call is TRBV5-1, the J call TRBJ2-5, with D possibly being TRBD1 (6 bases). V was trimmed by 4 bases and J by 7 bases, leaving 17 bases between them. The CDR3 spans 14 residues. Germline values: CDR1 SGHRS, CDR2 YFSETQ. The CDR3 reads CASSAGQTDGTQYF. The CDR3 nucleotides are TGCGCCAGCAGCGCCGGACAGACCGACGGGACCCAGTACTTC.

The chain employs TRBV24-1 and TRBJ1-2; the D gene is possibly TRBD1 (5 bases). Germline V CDR1 and CDR2: KGHDR, SFDVKD. This CDR3 region has 13 residues. Trimming left V 3 bases short and J 4 bases short, with 8 bases between. The CDR3 reads CATSDVDSYGYTF. CDR3 coding DNA: TGTGCCACCAGTGATGTAGACAGCTATGGCTACACCTTC.

The rearrangement links TRBV9 to TRBJ2-1; 12 bases are a match to TRBD2. Germline loops: CDR1 SGDLS, CDR2 YYNGEE. The CDR3 has 15 amino acids. The trim removed 2 bases at V and 9 bases at J, leaving 6 bases unmatched. The CDR3 reads CASSVRLAGVGEQFF. The CDR3 nucleotides are TGTGCCAGCAGCGTTAGACTAGCGGGAGTAGGTGAGCAGTTCTTC.

This chain links TRBV30 with TRBJ2-7, with TRBD2 identical over 10 bases. The CDR3 spans 16 residues. J gave up 0 bases and V 3 bases, and 8 bases lay outside the gene matches. CDR1 is GTSNPN and CDR2 is SVGIG in the germline V gene (reference sequence). In DNA, the CDR3 is TGTGCCTGGAGCGCATCTAGCGGGAGCTACTCCTACGAGCAGTACTTC. Translated: CAWSASSGSYSYEQYF.

The count of this clone is one. The chain joins TRBV3-1 (or the pseudogene TRBV3-2) to TRBJ2-1; 13 bases map to TRBD2. Germline CDR1 reads LGHDT; CDR2 reads YNNKEL (reference sequence). V dropped 4 bases and J dropped 5; count of bases not matched to a gene: 8. The CDR3 covers 17 residues. The chain's CDR3 is CASSLTSGRQGNNEQFF. The CDR3 region has the DNA TGTGCCAGCAGCCTGACTAGCGGGAGGCAGGGGAACAATGAGCAGTTCTTC.

The chain couples TRBV4-1 to TRBJ2-1; 9 bases match TRBD1. CDR1 MGHRA and CDR2 YSYEKL come from the germline V gene. The CDR3 is 15 residues long. V lost 1 base, J lost 8 bases, and 6 bases stayed unmatched. The CDR3 DNA sequence: TGCGCCAGCAGCCAAGCCGGACAGGGGATTTATGAGCAGTTCTTC. Translating gives CASSQAGQGIYEQFF.

The rearrangement links TRBV9 to TRBJ2-7; the match to TRBD1 covers 7 bases. Unmatched junction bases numbered 5, after V lost 4 bases and J lost 1 base. Germline V lookup: CDR1 SGDLS, CDR2 YYNGEE. The CDR3 totals 14 residues. CDR3 sequence reads: CASSRQGDSYEQYF. CDR3 nucleotides: TGTGCCAGCAGCAGACAGGGTGATTCCTACGAGCAGTACTTC.

This chain joins TRBV19 and TRBJ2-5; 7 bases line up with TRBD1. The length of the CDR3 is 14 residues. CDR1 LNHDA and CDR2 SQIVND come from the germline V gene (reference sequence). J gave up 2 bases and V 5 bases, and 5 bases lay outside the gene matches. The CDR3 nucleotides read TGTGCCAGTAGTTTGGGACAGCCTCAAGAGACCCAGTACTTC. Translated: CASSLGQPQETQYF.